The source of this T cell receptor beta chain is a study of T cell changes during pregnancy in multiple sclerosis. CDR1 is MNHNS and CDR2 is SASEGT in the germline V gene. The CDR3 runs 11 residues. Trimming stripped 1 base from V and 7 bases from J, with 4 bases between. TCRdb keeps only in-frame clones here, not all; method: immunoSEQ multiplex PCR. Of 35,000 to 40,000 clones listed, 85% to 95% are singletons. The source of this sequence is a female donor in good health, enrolled as a control in a pregnancy study. Sequenced material: CD4+ T cells from peripheral blood mononuclear cells, taken in the third trimester of pregnancy. This chain joins TRBV6-1 and TRBJ1-1; D not certain. The CDR3 DNA follows: TGTGCCAGCAGTGAAGGTCGTGAAGCTTTCTTT. Its translation is CASSEGREAFF.